The clone carrying this T cell receptor (beta chain) came up once. V gave up 7 bases and J gave up 2 bases; unmatched junction bases: 9. CDR1 SGHDN and CDR2 FVKESK come from the germline V gene. CDR3 length equals 15 residues. Here immunoSEQ multiplex PCR was the method, and the copy in TCRdb shows in-frame clones only, minus some. The data hold more than 15,000 clones, with around 90% observed a single time. The data were taken from a study of blood T cell repertoires in COVID-19. This clonotype originated in a human donor in a cohort sampled during active COVID-19. This chain connects TRBV14 to TRBJ2-3; 7 positions match TRBD1. The sequencing sample was made of peripheral blood. CDR3 in amino acids: CASNKQGPTTDTQYF. The CDR3 DNA reads TGTGCCAGCAACAAACAGGGGCCTACCACAGATACGCAGTATTTT.